The subject of this entry is one TCR beta chain. The sample belongs to a study of blood T cell repertoires in COVID-19. Background on the study: From the United States, Italy and Spain came samples of acute and convalescent COVID-19.

Trimming stripped 1 base from V and 5 bases from J, with 8 bases between. The germline V gene has CDR1 SGHVS and CDR2 FQNEAQ. The CDR3 length is 13 residues. In the authors' workflow: Amplified reference gene primers provided the basis for estimating nucleated cell counts. The method was immunoSEQ multiplex PCR; TCRdb's version includes in-frame clones alone and lacks a portion of them. V and J calls and clone size are as listed in that table; D and trimming were resolved from the DNA. The sample lists about 370,000 clones, 70% to 90% seen once, with 2.5% to 3.5% in the top ten. V and J are TRBV7-8 and TRBJ2-5; D is uncertain. This clonotype originated in a woman in her 30s with COVID-19, enrolled during active disease. Sequences were obtained from peripheral blood. The CDR3 bases are TGTGCCAGCAGCTTAGGAGAACTCGAGACCCAGTACTTC. Protein product: CASSLGELETQYF. The variable domain in full, completed from reference TRBV7-8 and TRBJ2-5, reads GAGVSQSPRYKVAKRGQDVALRCDPISGHVSLFWYQQALGQGPEFLTYFQNEAQLDKSGLPSDRFFAERPEGSVSTLKIQRTQQEDSAVYLCASSLGELETQYFGPGTRLLVL.